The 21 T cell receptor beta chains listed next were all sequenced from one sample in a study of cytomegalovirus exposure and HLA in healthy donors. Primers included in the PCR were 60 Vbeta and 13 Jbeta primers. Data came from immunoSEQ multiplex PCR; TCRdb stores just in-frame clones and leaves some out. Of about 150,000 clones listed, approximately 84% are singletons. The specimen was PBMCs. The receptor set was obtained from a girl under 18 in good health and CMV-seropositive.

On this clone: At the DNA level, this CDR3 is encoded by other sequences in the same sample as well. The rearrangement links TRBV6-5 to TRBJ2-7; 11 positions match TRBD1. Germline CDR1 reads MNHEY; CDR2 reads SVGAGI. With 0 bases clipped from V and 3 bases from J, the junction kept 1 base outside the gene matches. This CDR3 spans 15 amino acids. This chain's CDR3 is CASSYSGTGGYEQYF. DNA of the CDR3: TGTGCCAGCAGTTACTCGGGGACAGGGGGCTACGAGCAGTACTTC.

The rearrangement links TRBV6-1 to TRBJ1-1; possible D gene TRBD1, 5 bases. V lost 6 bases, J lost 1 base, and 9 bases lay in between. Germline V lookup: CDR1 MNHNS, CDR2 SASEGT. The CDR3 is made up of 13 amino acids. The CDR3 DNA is TGTGCCAGCAGCGACAGCACGAACACTGAAGCTTTCTTT. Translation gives CASSDSTNTEAFF.

The DNA of the CDR3 is TGTGCCTACAAAGAGGGGGACGACATACTCCACACCTACGAGCAGTACTTC. Its protein product is CAYKEGDDILHTYEQYF. The chain is built from TRBV2 and TRBJ2-7; D is possibly TRBD1 (6 bases). The CDR3 covers 17 residues. Germline V gene lookup returns CDR1 SNHLY and CDR2 FYNNEI. V shed 11 bases and J shed 2 bases, with 28 bases lying between them.

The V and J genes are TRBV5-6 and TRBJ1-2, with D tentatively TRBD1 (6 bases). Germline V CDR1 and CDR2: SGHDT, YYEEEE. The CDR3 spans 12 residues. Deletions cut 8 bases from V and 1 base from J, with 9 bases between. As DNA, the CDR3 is TGTGCCAGTCAGGACAGTAACTATGGCTACACCTTC. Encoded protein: CASQDSNYGYTF.

DNA for the CDR3: TGTGCCAGCAGTACCTTCCTACCGGGACAGGGGGTCGGGCAGTACTTC. Translating gives CASSTFLPGQGVGQYF. The chain employs TRBV27 and TRBJ2-7; 11 nucleotides align to TRBD1. This CDR3 spans 16 amino acids. J lost 9 bases, V lost 5 bases, and 15 bases had no gene match. Looked up from germline, CDR1 is MNHEY and CDR2 is SMNVEV (reference sequence).

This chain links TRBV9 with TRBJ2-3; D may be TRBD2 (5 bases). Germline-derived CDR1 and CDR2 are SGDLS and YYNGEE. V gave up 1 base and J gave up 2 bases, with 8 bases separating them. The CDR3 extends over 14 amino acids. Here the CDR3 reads CASSVNGDTDTQYF. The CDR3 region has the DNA TGTGCCAGCAGCGTAAACGGGGACACAGATACGCAGTATTTT.

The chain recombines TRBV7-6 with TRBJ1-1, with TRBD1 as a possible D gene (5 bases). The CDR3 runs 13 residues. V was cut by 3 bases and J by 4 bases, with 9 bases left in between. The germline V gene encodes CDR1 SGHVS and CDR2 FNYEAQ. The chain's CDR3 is CASSLSTATEAFF. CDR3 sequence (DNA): TGTGCCAGCAGCTTGTCGACAGCCACTGAAGCTTTCTTT.

The CDR3 bases are TGCGCCAGCAGTGAGTGCCACCGGGACATTATGAAGTATGGCTACACCTTC. The encoded protein is CASSECHRDIMKYGYTF. J is TRBJ1-2 and V is TRBV10-1; D is possibly TRBD1 (6 bases). The V end was cut by 1 base, the J end by 5 bases, with 20 bases between. The CDR3 totals 17 residues. CDR1 and CDR2 from the germline V gene are WNHNN and SYGVQD (reference sequence).

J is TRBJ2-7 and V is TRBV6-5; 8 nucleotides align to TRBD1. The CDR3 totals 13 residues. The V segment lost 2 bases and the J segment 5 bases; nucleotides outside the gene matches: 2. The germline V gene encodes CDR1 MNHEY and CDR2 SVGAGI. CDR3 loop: CASSYTDRDEQYF. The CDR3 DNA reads TGTGCCAGCAGTTACACGGACAGGGACGAGCAGTACTTC.

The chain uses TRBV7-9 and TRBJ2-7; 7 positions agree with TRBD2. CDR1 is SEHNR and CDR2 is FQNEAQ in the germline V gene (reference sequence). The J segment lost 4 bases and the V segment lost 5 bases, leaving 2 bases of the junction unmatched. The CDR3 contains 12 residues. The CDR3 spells CASSGGRYEQYF. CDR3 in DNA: TGTGCCAGCAGCGGCGGGAGATACGAGCAGTACTTC.

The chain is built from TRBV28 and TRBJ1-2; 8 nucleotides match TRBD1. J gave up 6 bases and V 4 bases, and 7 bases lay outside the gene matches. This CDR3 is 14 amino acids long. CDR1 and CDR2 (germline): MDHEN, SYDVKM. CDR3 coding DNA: TGTGCCAGCAGTTCCCGACAGGGGCTCAATGGCTACACCTTC. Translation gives CASSSRQGLNGYTF.

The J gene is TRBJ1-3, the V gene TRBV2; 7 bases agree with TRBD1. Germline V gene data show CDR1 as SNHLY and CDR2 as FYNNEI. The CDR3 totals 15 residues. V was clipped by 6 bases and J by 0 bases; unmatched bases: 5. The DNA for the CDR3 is TGTGCCAGCAGGGAACAGGGGTTCTCTGGAAACACCATATATTTT. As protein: CASREQGFSGNTIYF.

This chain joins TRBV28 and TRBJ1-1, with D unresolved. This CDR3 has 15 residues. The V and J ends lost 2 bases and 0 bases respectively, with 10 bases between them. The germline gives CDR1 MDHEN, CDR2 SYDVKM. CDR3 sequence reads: CASSLEVLLNTEAFF. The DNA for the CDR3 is TGTGCCAGCAGTTTAGAGGTCTTGTTGAACACTGAAGCTTTCTTT.

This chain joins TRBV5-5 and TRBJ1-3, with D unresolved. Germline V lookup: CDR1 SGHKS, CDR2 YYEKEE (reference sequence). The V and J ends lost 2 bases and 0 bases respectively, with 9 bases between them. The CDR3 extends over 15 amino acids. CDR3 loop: CASSFTSDSGNTIYF. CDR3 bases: TGTGCCAGCAGCTTTACAAGCGACTCTGGAAACACCATATATTTT. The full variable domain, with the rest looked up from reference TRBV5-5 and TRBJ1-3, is DAGVTQSPTHLIKTRGQQVTLRCSPISGHKSVSWYQQVLGQGPQFIFQYYEKEERGRGNFPDRFSARQFPNYSSELNVNALLLGDSALYLCASSFTSDSGNTIYFGEGSWLTVV.

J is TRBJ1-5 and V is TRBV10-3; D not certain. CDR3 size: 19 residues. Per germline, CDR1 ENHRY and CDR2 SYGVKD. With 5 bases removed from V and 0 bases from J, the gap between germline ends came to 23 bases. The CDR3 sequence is CAISRAWARRKHSNQPQHF. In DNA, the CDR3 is TGTGCCATCAGTCGTGCGTGGGCCAGAAGAAAACATAGCAATCAGCCCCAGCATTTT.

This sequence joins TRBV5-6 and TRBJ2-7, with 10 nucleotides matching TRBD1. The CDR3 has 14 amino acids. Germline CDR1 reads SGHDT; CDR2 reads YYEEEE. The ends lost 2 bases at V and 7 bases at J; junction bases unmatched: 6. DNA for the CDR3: TGTGCCAGCAGCTTTGCCGGGACAGGGGATGAGCAGTACTTC. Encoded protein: CASSFAGTGDEQYF.

CDR3 in DNA: TGTGCCAGCAGACTGGTACCAATAAGCTATGGCTACACCTTC. Protein sequence: CASRLVPISYGYTF. The genes are TRBV5-5 and TRBJ1-2; D ambiguous. The V end lost 5 bases, the J end lost 4 bases, and 15 bases lay between the germline ends. The V gene's germline CDR1 is SGHKS and CDR2 YYEKEE (reference sequence). The CDR3 is 14 amino acids. The full variable domain, completed using reference TRBV5-5 and TRBJ1-2, is DAGVTQSPTHLIKTRGQQVTLRCSPISGHKSVSWYQQVLGQGPQFIFQYYEKEERGRGNFPDRFSARQFPNYSSELNVNALLLGDSALYLCASRLVPISYGYTFGSGTRLTVV.

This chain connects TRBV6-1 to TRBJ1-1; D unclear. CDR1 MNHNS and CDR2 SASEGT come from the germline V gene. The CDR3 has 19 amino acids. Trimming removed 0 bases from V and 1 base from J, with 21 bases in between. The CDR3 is CASSEAMLSHRTSNTEAFF. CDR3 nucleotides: TGTGCCAGCAGTGAAGCGATGTTATCGCACAGAACCTCGAACACTGAAGCTTTCTTT.

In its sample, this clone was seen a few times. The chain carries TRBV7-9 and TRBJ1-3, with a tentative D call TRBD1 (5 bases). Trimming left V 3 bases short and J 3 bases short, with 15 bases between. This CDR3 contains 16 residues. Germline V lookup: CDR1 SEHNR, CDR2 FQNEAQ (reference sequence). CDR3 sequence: CASSFGAGKNGNTIYF. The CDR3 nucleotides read TGTGCCAGCAGCTTTGGGGCAGGGAAAAATGGAAACACCATATATTTT. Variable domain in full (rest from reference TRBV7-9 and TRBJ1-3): DTGVSQNPRHKITKRGQNVTFRCDPISEHNRLYWYRQTLGQGPEFLTYFQNEAQLEKSRLLSDRFSAERPKGSFSTLEIQRTEQGDSAMYLCASSFGAGKNGNTIYFGEGSWLTVV.

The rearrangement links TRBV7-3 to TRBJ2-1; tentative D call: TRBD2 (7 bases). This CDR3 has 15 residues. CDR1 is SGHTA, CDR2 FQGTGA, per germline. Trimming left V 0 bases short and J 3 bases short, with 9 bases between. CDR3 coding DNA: TGTGCCAGCAGCTTAACGGGGGGGCGCTACAATGAGCAGTTCTTC. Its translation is CASSLTGGRYNEQFF.

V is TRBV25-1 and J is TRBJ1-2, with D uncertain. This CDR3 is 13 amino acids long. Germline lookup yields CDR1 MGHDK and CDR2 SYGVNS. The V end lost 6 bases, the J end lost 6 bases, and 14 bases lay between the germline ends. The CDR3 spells CASRRTLIDGYTF. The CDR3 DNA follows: TGTGCCAGCAGGCGTACCCTTATTGATGGCTACACCTTC.